One sample yielded the 5 T cell receptor beta chains listed below, sequenced in a study of post-analysis software for immune sequencing data (dated by TCRdb to the mid-2010s). The research as a whole found: Patients showed significantly higher frequencies than controls for a few TRBV segments, among them TRBV5-6, TRBV5-1 and TRBV20-1.

The library was obtained by PCR. TCRdb records Illumina HiSeq 2500 as the sequencer. Unique molecular identifiers were incorporated into TCR beta cDNA libraries to reduce PCR and sequencing biases. TCRdb redid the processing of the public reads, applying fastp at Q25 and MiXCR, and retained in-frame beta chains. Merged by CDR3 protein, the rows form single entries marked with the most common genes and DNA. The sample records about 770,000 distinct CDR3 sequences, roughly 46% of which are singletons. The leading ten clones occupy around 4.7% of the sample. These receptors have no known antigen. Sequencing was performed on blood. These receptors came from a girl aged 5 to 17 with multiple sclerosis.

This clonotype was observed a few times. The gene calls are TRBV6-6 and TRBJ1-1; D not certain. Germline CDR1 and CDR2: MNHNY and SVGAGI (reference sequence). The CDR3 extends over 15 amino acids. Deletions cut 6 bases from V and 1 base from J, with 15 bases between. CDR3 sequence reads: CASSEHLGGNTEAFF. CDR3 nucleotide sequence: TGTGCCAGCAGCGAACACCTGGGAGGGAACACTGAAGCTTTCTTT.

The gene calls are TRBV9 and TRBJ1-1; D is undetermined. Trimming removed 0 bases at V and 6 bases at J, with 9 bases between. The CDR3 loop spans 13 amino acids. Germline lookup yields CDR1 SGDLS and CDR2 YYNGEE. The CDR3 DNA sequence: TGTGCCAGCAGCGTAGGAGGCAACGCTGAAGCTTTCTTT. Protein sequence: CASSVGGNAEAFF.

V gene TRBV10-3 combines with J gene TRBJ2-7; D is ambiguous. Trimming cost V 5 bases and J 0 bases, with 14 bases left between them. The CDR3 is made up of 15 amino acids. The germline V gene encodes CDR1 ENHRY and CDR2 SYGVKD. The CDR3 nucleotides read TGTGCCATCAGTTGGAAACCGCGTACCTCCTACGAGCAGTACTTC. Translation gives CAISWKPRTSYEQYF.

The genes are TRBV20-1 and TRBJ2-1; D possibly corresponds to TRBD1 (6 bases). This CDR3 has 15 amino acids. V lost 2 bases to trimming and J lost 0 bases, with 11 bases between them. Germline V gives CDR1 DFQATT, CDR2 SNEGSKA (reference sequence). CDR3 sequence (DNA): TGCAGTGCTAGAAAAACAGGGAGCTCCTACAATGAGCAGTTCTTC. Encoded protein: CSARKTGSSYNEQFF.

J is TRBJ2-5 and V is TRBV25-1; a possible D gene is TRBD2 (5 bases). The better agreement between TRBJ2-7 and the DNA end casts doubt on the J call. Germline loops: CDR1 MGHDK, CDR2 SYGVNS. CDR3 size: 16 residues. In DNA form, the CDR3 reads TGTGCCAGCAGTGAATATTGGAGCCAGGACCTAGCCGAGCAGTACTTC. Its translation is CASSEYWSQDLAEQYF.